This T cell receptor (beta chain) was profiled in a study of cytomegalovirus exposure and HLA in healthy donors. Each of the donors was a healthy bone marrow donor. With regard to this clone: Its antigen remains unidentified.

PCR amplification relied on 60 Vbeta primers (plus 13 Jbeta primers). Only in-frame clones appear in the TCRdb table, and some are missing; sequencing was by immunoSEQ multiplex PCR. The profile shows 110,000 to 150,000 clones, 76% of them singletons. The J segment lost 7 bases and the V segment lost 4 bases, leaving 19 bases of the junction unmatched. CDR1 and CDR2 (germline): GTSNPN, SVGIG (reference sequence). CDR3 size: 17 residues. General observations from the study: As was reported, the HLA-A and HLA-B alleles of most subjects were accurately predicted from TCR beta sequences. V- and J-gene trimming in TCR beta was tied to a missense DCLRE1C variant by an analysis performed later. Some TCR beta chains (roughly 160 of them) were listed as cytomegalovirus-associated.

Material for sequencing was PBMCs. The TCR was taken from a middle-aged woman in good health and CMV-seronegative. The J gene is TRBJ1-3, the V gene TRBV30; TRBD1 matches 7 bases. The CDR3 DNA reads as TGTGCCTGGACCGCCGGCCTACGGGCAGGGGGTTGGAACACCATATATTTT. This encodes CAWTAGLRAGGWNTIYF.